This T cell receptor (beta chain) came from a study of shared clonotypes between healthy human individuals. Study-wide background: For every donor, three CD4 naive, three CD4 memory, two CD8 naive and one CD8 memory plates were used. Study outcomes and limitations: Non-shared clonotypes had lower generation probabilities than clonotypes shared by all four sorted-subset donors.

Naive CD8 cells lacked CD45RO and underwent positive selection for CCR7, leaving out terminally differentiated effector memory CD45RA+ cells. Produced via immunoSEQ multiplex PCR; TCRdb's table is partial and in-frame only. The sample gives millions of clones, approximately 94% of which show up once; 0.85% to 1.3% is in the top ten. The CDR3 spans 12 residues. Between the trimmed V and J ends, which lost 1 base and 5 bases, there was a span of 5 bases. The germline gives CDR1 SGDLS, CDR2 YYNGEE. Remarks on this clone: Its antigen is currently unknown. The identical CDR3 is also encoded by other nucleotide sequences in the sample.

This TCR was sampled from a man between 18 and 35 years old in good health. The rearrangement uses TRBV9 and TRBJ2-3; maybe TRBD1 (5 bases). Sequenced sample: naive CD8+ T cells sorted from blood. The CDR3 nucleotides are TGTGCCAGCAGCGTACAGGGAGATACGCAGTATTTT. Its protein is CASSVQGDTQYF.